Many counts were recorded for the clone carrying this T cell receptor (beta chain). The junction does not match germline at one end; this may be a read error. Each CDR3 protein is one row after TCRdb ran MiXCR on the RT-PCR reads. This sample has 550,000 to 750,000 distinct CDR3 sequences, with more than 13% found just once. Germline assignment: CDR1 MNHEY and CDR2 SVGAGI. This CDR3 contains 17 residues. The material sequenced was memory CD4+ T cells from blood. This clonotype originated in a female donor in good health, serving as a healthy control. V and J are TRBV6-5 and TRBJ1-6; no clear D gene. The CDR3 protein is CASSYSRLFGDNSPLHF. CDR3 bases: TGTGCCAGCAGTTACTCGCGTCTTTTCGGAGATAATTCACCCCTTCACTTT.